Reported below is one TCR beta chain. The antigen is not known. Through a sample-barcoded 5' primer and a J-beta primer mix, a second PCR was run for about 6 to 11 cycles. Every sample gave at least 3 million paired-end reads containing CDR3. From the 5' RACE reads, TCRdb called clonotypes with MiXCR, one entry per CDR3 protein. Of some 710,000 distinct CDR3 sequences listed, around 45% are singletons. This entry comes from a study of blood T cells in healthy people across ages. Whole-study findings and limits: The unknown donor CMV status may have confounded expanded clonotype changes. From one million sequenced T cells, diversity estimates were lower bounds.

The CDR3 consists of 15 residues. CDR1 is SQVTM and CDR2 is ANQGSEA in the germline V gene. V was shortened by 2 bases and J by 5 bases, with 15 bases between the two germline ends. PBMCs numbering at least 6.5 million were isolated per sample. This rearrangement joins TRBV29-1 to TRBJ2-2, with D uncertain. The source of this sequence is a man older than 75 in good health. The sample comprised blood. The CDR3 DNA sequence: TGCAGCGTTGAACCCACCCACGGGCGAACCGGGGAGCTGTTTTTT. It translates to CSVEPTHGRTGELFF.